These 8 T cell receptor beta chains came from one sample sequenced in a study of shared clonotypes between healthy human individuals. Some clones are missing from TCRdb's copy, which holds only in-frame ones; the method was immunoSEQ multiplex PCR. This sample has 950,000 to 1,100,000 clones, with roughly 75% found just once. Sequencing input: memory CD4+ T cells sorted from blood. Noted subset: CD45RA-negative fraction. All receptors derive from a man in his late teens or twenties in good health.

This chain joins TRBV2 and TRBJ2-3, with TRBD2 identical over 7 bases. The CDR3 extends over 14 amino acids. J lost 3 bases, V lost 7 bases, and 7 bases had no gene match. CDR1 and CDR2 (germline): SNHLY, FYNNEI. The CDR3 reads CASNSWTRTDTQYF. The CDR3, as DNA: TGTGCCAGCAACTCGTGGACTAGAACAGATACGCAGTATTTT.

This clone was counted between two and nine times. The genes are TRBV19 and TRBJ2-3, with TRBD2 as a possible D gene (5 bases). The V gene's germline CDR1 is LNHDA and CDR2 SQIVND (reference sequence). V lost 5 bases to trimming and J lost 6 bases, with 18 bases between them. The CDR3 has 15 residues. The CDR3: CASSLLSGVRDTQYF. DNA for the CDR3: TGTGCCAGTAGTCTCCTCTCCGGGGTCAGGGATACGCAGTATTTT.

In nucleotides, the CDR3 is TGCGCCAGCAGCCCTTACAGGGGAGATACGCAGTATTTT. Residues: CASSPYRGDTQYF. The rearrangement links TRBV5-1 to TRBJ2-3; 7 positions match TRBD1. The CDR3 runs to 13 residues. The germline CDR1 and CDR2 sequences are SGHRS and YFSETQ. V trimming: 4 bases; J trimming: 5 bases; junction bases outside the gene matches: 4. The full variable domain, with the rest looked up from reference TRBV5-1 and TRBJ2-3, is KAGVTQTPRYLIKTRGQQVTLSCSPISGHRSVSWYQQTPGQGLQFLFEYFSETQRNKGNFPGRFSGRQFSNSRSEMNVSTLELGDSALYLCASSPYRGDTQYFGPGTRLTVL.

The chain joins TRBV2 to TRBJ2-2; 9 bases match TRBD1. The trim removed 6 bases at V and 6 bases at J, leaving 8 bases unmatched. CDR1 SNHLY and CDR2 FYNNEI come from the germline V gene. The CDR3 consists of 15 residues. CDR3 bases: TGTGCCAGCAGGGGTAGGACAGGGGAGTCCGGGGAGCTGTTTTTT. Translating it yields CASRGRTGESGELFF.

This rearrangement joins TRBV9 to TRBJ2-1, with 11 bases identical to TRBD2. The trim removed 0 bases at V and 3 bases at J, leaving 2 bases unmatched. The CDR3 contains 16 residues. CDR1 SGDLS and CDR2 YYNGEE come from the germline V gene. CDR3 protein: CASSVVAGGNYNEQFF. The CDR3 DNA reads TGTGCCAGCAGCGTAGTAGCGGGAGGGAACTACAATGAGCAGTTCTTC. Drawing the rest from reference TRBV9 and TRBJ2-1, the complete variable domain is DSGVTQTPKHLITATGQRVTLRCSPRSGDLSVYWYQQSLDQGLQFLIQYYNGEERAKGNILERFSAQQFPDLHSELNLSSLELGDSALYFCASSVVAGGNYNEQFFGPGTRLTVL.

The gene calls are TRBV7-3 and TRBJ2-2, with unresolved D. CDR1 and CDR2 (germline): SGHTA, FQGTGA. Trimming left V 3 bases short and J 0 bases short, with 14 bases between. The CDR3 has 17 residues. DNA of the CDR3: TGTGCCAGCAGCTTGTTACCCCAGAGTTCGAACACCGGGGAGCTGTTTTTT. Residues: CASSLLPQSSNTGELFF. Based on the CDR3 plus reference TRBV7-3 and TRBJ2-2, the full variable domain is GAGVSQTPSNKVTEKGKYVELRCDPISGHTALYWYRQSLGQGPEFLIYFQGTGAADDSGLPNDRFFAVRPEGSVSTLKIQRTERGDSAVYLCASSLLPQSSNTGELFFGEGSRLTVL.

The CDR3 region has the DNA TGTGCCAGTCAGGCGGTAGGGGGCAATGAGCAGTTCTTC. Translating gives CASQAVGGNEQFF. This chain uses TRBV11-3 with TRBJ2-1, with D perhaps matching TRBD1 (6 bases). Between the trimmed V and J ends, which lost 9 bases and 6 bases, there was a span of 15 bases. The CDR3 contains 13 residues. Germline lookup yields CDR1 SGHNT and CDR2 YENEEA.

This clone occurred once. This rearrangement joins TRBV28 to TRBJ2-6; TRBD1 or TRBD2 may be the D gene (5 bases each). Germline values: CDR1 MDHEN, CDR2 SYDVKM. V was pared by 4 bases and J by 0 bases, with 16 bases between. CDR3 length: 18 amino acids. The CDR3 DNA reads as TGTGCCAGCAGTTCCGTGGGGACGGACGCCTCTGGGGCCAACGTCCTGACTTTC. This gives the protein CASSSVGTDASGANVLTF.